This T cell receptor (beta chain) derives from a study of shared clonotypes between healthy human individuals. The study's findings and limits: Compared with memory subsets, naive subsets generally had larger estimated richness.

The CDR3 spans 14 residues. Germline CDR1 is MGHDK and CDR2 is SYGVNS. Trimming removed 6 bases from V and 3 bases from J, with 15 bases in between. Generated by immunoSEQ multiplex PCR, the TCRdb table keeps only in-frame clones and is missing some. The sample lists 170,000 or so clones; approximately 62% were seen once. Donors had no recently reported acute infections or vaccinations and were HIV-negative. Memory CD4+ cells were the fraction left after CD45RA+ naive selection. Remarks on this clone: Its target is not known.

The chain uses TRBV25-1 and TRBJ2-7; D could derive from TRBD1 or TRBD2 (6 bases each). Sequencing used memory CD4+ T cells sorted from blood. Subset of the sample: CD45RA-negative fraction. The clonotype comes from a man between 25 and 39 years old in good health. The CDR3 nucleotides are TGTGCCAGCAGGGAGAGCGGAGGGGGCTACGAGCAGTACTTC. Translating it yields CASRESGGGYEQYF.